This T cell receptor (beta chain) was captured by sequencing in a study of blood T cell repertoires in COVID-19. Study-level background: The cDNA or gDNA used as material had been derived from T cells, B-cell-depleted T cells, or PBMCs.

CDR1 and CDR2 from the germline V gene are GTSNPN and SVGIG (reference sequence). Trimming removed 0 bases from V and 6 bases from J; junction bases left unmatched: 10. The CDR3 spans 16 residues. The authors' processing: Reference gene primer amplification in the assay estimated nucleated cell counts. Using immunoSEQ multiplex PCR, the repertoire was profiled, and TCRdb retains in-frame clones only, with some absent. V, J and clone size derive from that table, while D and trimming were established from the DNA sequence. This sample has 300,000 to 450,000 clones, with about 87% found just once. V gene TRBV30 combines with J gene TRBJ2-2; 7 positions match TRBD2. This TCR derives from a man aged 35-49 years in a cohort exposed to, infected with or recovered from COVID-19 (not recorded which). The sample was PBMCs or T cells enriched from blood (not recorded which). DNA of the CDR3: TGTGCCTGGAGTGTACAGAGGCCTAGCGGAGCCGGGGAGCTGTTTTTT. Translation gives CAWSVQRPSGAGELFF.